This TCR beta chain was sequenced during a study of cytomegalovirus exposure and HLA in healthy donors. Germline CDR1 is SEHNR and CDR2 is FQNEAQ (reference sequence). V lost 5 bases, J lost 2 bases, and 2 bases stayed unmatched. The CDR3 length is 13 residues. In the PCR, 60 Vbeta and 13 Jbeta primers were used. TCRdb's copy holds only in-frame clones and misses some; the assay was immunoSEQ multiplex PCR. Here the sample spans more than 90,000 clones, about four fifths being singletons. The sample consisted of PBMCs. The clonotype was recovered from a woman in her 40s in good health and CMV-seropositive. J is TRBJ2-5 and V is TRBV7-9; 7 positions agree with TRBD2. Here the CDR3 DNA reads TGTGCCAGCAGCGCTAGCGGTCAAGAGACCCAGTACTTC. Protein sequence: CASSASGQETQYF. Looking up the rest from reference TRBV7-9 and TRBJ2-5 gives the full variable domain: DTGVSQNPRHKITKRGQNVTFRCDPISEHNRLYWYRQTLGQGPEFLTYFQNEAQLEKSRLLSDRFSAERPKGSFSTLEIQRTEQGDSAMYLCASSASGQETQYFGPGTRLLVL.